The 26 T cell receptor beta chains presented below share a single source sample, sequenced in a study of tissue T cells after allogeneic stem cell transplantation. The protocol was immunoSEQ multiplex PCR, while the TCRdb copy is restricted to in-frame clones and leaves out a portion. The table shows more than 2,500 clones, with around 45% occurring only once. Noted time point: mouse harvest day 14 after allogeneic transplant. The graft held 10^6 splenic CD5+ T cells and 10^7 T-cell-depleted bone marrow cells. Input material: lymph node tissue. These receptors were collected from a female BALB/c mouse given C57BL/6 T cells with graft-versus-host disease after an allogeneic hematopoietic cell transplant.

This clone was counted between two and nine times. Any gene name here is a mouse gene name. The DNA ends 1 residue before the CDR3 does, and the rest of the CDR3 is filled in from the germline J gene. The V call is TRBV15, the J call TRBJ2-7, with a possible D match to TRBD2 (6 bases). The V end lost 5 bases, the J end lost 0 bases, and 8 bases lay between the germline ends. The germline V gene has CDR1 SGHND and CDR2 FRSKSL. The CDR3 runs to 13 residues. CDR3 sequence: CASSRDFSYEQYF. The part of the CDR3 DNA that was read is TGTGCCAGCAGTCGGGACTTCTCCTATGAACAGTAC.

Remarks on this clone: Genes here carry mouse names. With the read ending 1 residue before the CDR3 end, the germline J gene is used to fill in that end. The rearrangement joins TRBV2 to TRBJ2-7, with TRBD2 identical over 11 bases. The CDR3 loop spans 15 amino acids. Losses at the gene ends were 3 bases for V and 7 bases for J; bases not matched to a gene: 8. Looked up from germline, CDR1 is LGHNA and CDR2 is YSYQKL. CDR3 DNA (partial): TGTGCCAGCAGCCACCGCACTGGGGGGGCGGTAGAACAGTAC. Translated, it gives CASSHRTGGAVEQY. The complete CDR3 reads CASSHRTGGAVEQYF.

This clone was seen only a few times. Genes and germline come from the mouse. Read coverage stops 1 residue before the CDR3 terminus; the germline J gene supplies the remainder. The V gene is TRBV16, the J gene TRBJ2-7; 12 bases agree with TRBD2. The length of the CDR3 is 12 residues. The germline gives CDR1 SGHSA, CDR2 FRNQAP. The ends lost 8 bases at V and 6 bases at J; junction bases unmatched: 2. This CDR3 reads CASGTGGLEQYF. The covered CDR3 bases are TGTGCAAGCGGGACTGGGGGGCTTGAACAGTAC.

A remark on this clone: Mouse gene names and germline throughout. The sequence runs out 1 residue before the end of the CDR3; the remainder is reconstructed from the germline J gene. The chain is built from TRBV2 and TRBJ2-1; 10 bases are a match to TRBD2. Germline CDR1 reads LGHNA; CDR2 reads YSYQKL. V was pared by 6 bases and J by 7 bases, with 6 bases of the junction left unmatched. The CDR3 has 14 amino acids. CDR3 protein: CASSRLGGGAEQFF. Partial CDR3 DNA: TGTGCCAGCAGTCGACTGGGGGGAGGGGCTGAGCAGTTC.

With respect to this clone: Any gene name here is a mouse gene name. The CDR3 is cut off 1 residue early in the read; its end comes from the germline J gene. The rearrangement joins TRBV12-1 to TRBJ2-1; unclear D gene. Trimming shortened V by 0 bases and J by 2 bases, and 4 bases separated the two germline ends. Germline V gene data show CDR1 as SGHSN and CDR2 as HYEKVE. This CDR3 is 13 amino acids long. The CDR3 reads CASSLPDYAEQFF. Partial CDR3 DNA: TGTGCCAGCTCTCTCCCAGACTATGCTGAGCAGTTC. The entire variable domain, with the rest obtained from reference TRBV12-1 and TRBJ2-1, is as follows: DSGVVQSPRHIIKEKGGRSVLTCIPISGHSNVVWYQQTLGKELKFLIQHYEKVERDKGFLPSRFSVQQFDDYHSEMNMSALELEDSAMYFCASSLPDYAEQFFGPGTRLTVL.

This clone has only a few counts. The gene names here belong to mouse. The read is 1 residue too short to cover the CDR3 end, so that end is filled in from the germline J gene. This chain links TRBV19 with TRBJ2-7, with D unclear. Germline CDR1 is FNHDT and CDR2 is SITEND (reference sequence). V was clipped by 4 bases and J by 4 bases, with 9 bases between them. There are 12 residues in the CDR3. The part of the CDR3 DNA that was read is TGTGCCAGCAGTTCCGGCAAATATGAACAGTAC. Translation gives CASSSGKYEQY. The full CDR3 reads CASSSGKYEQYF.

With respect to this clone: Genes and germline come from the mouse. The CDR3 is cut off 1 residue early in the read; its end comes from the germline J gene. This chain joins TRBV3 and TRBJ2-3, with 11 nucleotides matching TRBD2. The CDR3 covers 15 residues. V lost 4 bases and J lost 3; bases outside the gene matches: 3. CDR1 SNHLY and CDR2 FYNGKV come from the germline V gene (reference sequence). The CDR3 protein is CASSSHWGGAETLYF. The sequenced CDR3 bases are TGTGCCAGCAGCTCCCACTGGGGGGGCGCAGAAACGCTGTAT.

To note about this clone: Germline and genes: mouse. The read stops 1 residue short of the end of the CDR3; the missing end is completed from the germline J gene. The chain joins TRBV12-2 to TRBJ2-5; D perhaps matches TRBD1 (5 bases). The CDR3 loop spans 13 amino acids. Germline V CDR1 and CDR2: SGHLS, HYDKME. V lost 4 bases to trimming and J lost 1 base, with 8 bases between them. The sequenced part of the CDR3 DNA is TGTGCCAGCTCCCACAGGTACCAAGACACCCAGTAC. Its translation is CASSHRYQDTQY. The complete CDR3 sequence is CASSHRYQDTQYF.

A note on this clone: These gene names are mouse names. The missing CDR3 end, 1 residue past where the read stops, is filled in from the germline J gene. The V call is TRBV16, the J call TRBJ1-6; D uncertain. TRBJ1-6 falls under the ORF class, with uncertain function. Per germline, CDR1 SGHSA and CDR2 FRNQAP. V shed 0 bases and J shed 7 bases, with 4 bases lying between them. CDR3 length: 13 residues. The CDR3 bases that were read are TGTGCAAGCAGCTTAGATCCGAATTCGCCCCTCTAC. Its translation: CASSLDPNSPLY. The complete CDR3 sequence is CASSLDPNSPLYF.

This clone was recorded a few times. Gene names refer to mouse genes. The CDR3 end is not reached by the read, which stops 1 residue before it; the germline J gene fills it in. The chain combines TRBV13-2 with TRBJ2-7, with 8 nucleotides matching TRBD2. The CDR3 is 15 residues long. In germline, CDR1 is NNHNN, CDR2 SYGAGS (reference sequence). Trimming removed 0 bases from V and 4 bases from J; junction bases left unmatched: 6. CDR3 DNA (partial): TGTGCCAGCGGTGATGCTCTGGGGGGTCCTTATGAACAGTAC. Protein product: CASGDALGGPYEQY. The whole CDR3 region reads CASGDALGGPYEQYF.

Comments on this clone: Gene names are mouse gene names. The read gets to within 1 residue of the CDR3 end, and the germline J gene fills in the rest. The chain has TRBV26 and TRBJ2-5; D ambiguous. The V end lost 2 bases, the J end lost 0 bases, and 6 bases lay between the germline ends. Germline values: CDR1 KGHPV, CDR2 FQNQEV (reference sequence). The CDR3 consists of 14 residues. The CDR3 DNA, read in part, is TGTGCCAGCAGTCTGACAGTTAACCAAGACACCCAGTAC. Protein: CASSLTVNQDTQY. The complete CDR3 protein is CASSLTVNQDTQYF.

This clone is medium-sized in the sample. Any gene name here is a mouse gene name. With the read ending 1 residue before the CDR3 end, the germline J gene is used to fill in that end. The J gene is TRBJ1-4, the V gene TRBV1; D remains unclear. V dropped 4 bases and J dropped 5 bases, with 2 bases sitting between them. Germline CDR1 and CDR2: NSQYPW and LRSPGD (reference sequence). This CDR3 has 11 residues. The sequenced part of the CDR3 DNA is TGCACCTGCAGTGAAAACGAAAGATTATTT. Its translation is CTCSENERLF. The complete CDR3 protein is CTCSENERLFF.

This clone has a handful of counts. Gene names are mouse gene names. The read comes to an end 1 residue before the CDR3 does, leaving the germline J gene to fill in the end. This chain connects TRBV23 to TRBJ2-3. CDR3 size: 13 residues. The germline CDR1 and CDR2 sequences are KGHTA and FQNQQP. The CDR3 region is CSSSQSAAETLYF. CDR3 bases read: TGCTCCAGCAGTCAATCAGCGGCAGAAACGCTGTAT.

This clone was seen a few times. All gene names here are mouse names. With the read ending 1 residue before the CDR3 end, the germline J gene is used to fill in that end. V is TRBV3 and J is TRBJ1-4; D may be TRBD1 (6 bases). Trimming left V 4 bases short and J 0 bases short, with 9 bases between. Germline V gene lookup returns CDR1 SNHLY and CDR2 FYNGKV (reference sequence). The CDR3 extends over 15 amino acids. The CDR3 region is CASSSHRVSNERLFF. The DNA read from the CDR3 is TGTGCCAGCAGCTCCCACAGGGTTTCCAACGAAAGATTATTT.

Regarding this clone: Genes here carry mouse names. The sequenced fragment ends 1 residue before the CDR3 boundary, so the rest is inferred from the germline J gene. The V gene is TRBV13-1, the J gene TRBJ1-6; D is uncertain. Being an ORF, TRBJ1-6 has a function that is uncertain. Trimming removed 0 bases from V and 7 bases from J, with 5 bases in between. Per germline, CDR1 NSHNY and CDR2 SYGAGN. This CDR3 has 13 amino acids. CDR3 DNA, as far as it was read: TGTGCCAGCAGTGATGCGAGAAATTCGCCCCTCTAC. Encoded protein: CASSDARNSPLY. The CDR3 in full is CASSDARNSPLYF.

This clone was seen a handful of times. Here the gene names and germline are mouse. The observed sequence ends 1 residue before the CDR3 terminus, with the missing tail filled in from the germline J gene. The chain uses TRBV15 and TRBJ2-7, with D uncertain. This CDR3 contains 12 residues. V lost 4 bases to trimming and J lost 4 bases, with 8 bases between them. Germline CDR1 reads SGHND; CDR2 reads FRSKSL. The covered CDR3 bases are TGTGCCAGCAGTTCCGGGAAATATGAACAGTAC. Its translation: CASSSGKYEQY. The full CDR3 sequence reads CASSSGKYEQYF.

Notes on this clone: Mouse gene names and germline throughout. Read coverage stops 1 residue before the CDR3 terminus; the germline J gene supplies the remainder. The chain links TRBV14 to TRBJ2-5, with 8 nucleotides matching TRBD2. The V gene end was trimmed by 0 bases and the J gene end by 2 bases; junction bases not matched to a gene: 2. CDR1 SGHDT and CDR2 FRDEAV come from the germline V gene. The CDR3 extends over 15 amino acids. The CDR3 region is CASSFLLGAQDTQYF. CDR3 bases read: TGTGCCAGCAGTTTCTTACTGGGGGCCCAAGACACCCAGTAC.

This clone is a singleton in its sample. Genes and germline are mouse. Read coverage stops 1 residue before the CDR3 terminus; the germline J gene supplies the remainder. The chain is built from TRBV26 and TRBJ2-5; 10 positions agree with TRBD2. Germline values: CDR1 KGHPV, CDR2 FQNQEV (reference sequence). Losses at the gene ends were 7 bases for V and 4 bases for J; bases not matched to a gene: 5. The CDR3 is 14 amino acids. The part of the CDR3 DNA that was read is TGTGCCAGCACCAGGACTGGGGGTAAAGACACCCAGTAC. The encoded protein is CASTRTGGKDTQY. In full, the CDR3 reads CASTRTGGKDTQYF.

In its sample, this clone was seen a few times. Gene names and germline match the mouse. The missing CDR3 end, 1 residue past where the read stops, is filled in from the germline J gene. The J gene is TRBJ2-4, the V gene TRBV3; D gene uncertain. Germline lookup yields CDR1 SNHLY and CDR2 FYNGKV (reference sequence). Trimming removed 2 bases from V and 0 bases from J, with 9 bases in between. The CDR3 is 15 residues long. CDR3 in amino acids: CASSLFSTSQNTLYF. The CDR3 bases that were read are TGTGCCAGCAGCTTATTCTCCACTAGTCAAAACACCTTGTAC.

This clone appeared a single time. The genes and germline here are from mouse. The read falls 1 residue short of the CDR3 end, and the missing part is taken from the germline J gene. The V gene is TRBV15, the J gene TRBJ2-1; 8 bases fit TRBD1. The CDR3 has 14 amino acids. From germline, CDR1 is SGHND and CDR2 FRSKSL. V shed 4 bases and J 3 bases; nucleotides not matched to a gene: 2. CDR3 amino acids: CASSSDRVYAEQFF. Partial CDR3 DNA: TGTGCCAGCAGTTCGGACAGGGTCTATGCTGAGCAGTTC.

In this sample, this clone turned up a few times. Gene labels here are mouse ones. The CDR3 region is CASSDRGNTGQLYF. Partial CDR3 DNA: TGTGCCAGCAGTGACCGGGGAAACACCGGGCAGCTCTAC. V is TRBV13-1 and J is TRBJ2-2; no reliable D call. The read halts 1 residue ahead of the CDR3 end, with the missing end drawn from the germline J gene. The CDR3 is 14 amino acids. Germline V gene lookup returns CDR1 NSHNY and CDR2 SYGAGN. V lost 2 bases, J lost 1 base, and 6 bases lay in between.

This clone rates as large. Gene names and germline refer to mouse. The read ends 1 residue before the CDR3 terminus; that terminus is restored from the germline J gene. The rearrangement links TRBV15 to TRBJ2-3; D unclear. The CDR3 has 15 amino acids. V gave up 2 bases and J gave up 2 bases, with 11 bases separating them. CDR1 SGHND and CDR2 FRSKSL come from the germline V gene. The CDR3 bases that were read are TGTGCCAGCAGTTTAATCCCCGCAGATGCAGAAACGCTGTAT. The encoded protein is CASSLIPADAETLY. The CDR3 as a whole reads CASSLIPADAETLYF.

This clone is labeled large. Mouse germline and gene names are used. The sequenced fragment ends 1 residue before the CDR3 boundary, so the rest is inferred from the germline J gene. This chain joins TRBV13-1 and TRBJ2-7; TRBD1 matches at 12 bases. CDR1 is NSHNY and CDR2 is SYGAGN in the germline V gene. Trimming took 3 bases from V and 6 from J; bases not matched to a gene: 7. The CDR3 runs to 15 residues. CDR3 sequence: CASSVTGQGAGEQYF. Partial CDR3 DNA: TGTGCCAGCAGTGTCACGGGACAGGGGGCGGGTGAACAGTAC.

About this clone: Gene and germline names: mouse. The read comes to an end 1 residue before the CDR3 does, leaving the germline J gene to fill in the end. The gene calls are TRBV26 and TRBJ2-5; 7 bases are a match to TRBD1. The CDR3 contains 14 residues. Trimming cost V 3 bases and J 6 bases; bases outside gene matches: 6. Germline CDR1 is KGHPV and CDR2 is FQNQEV (reference sequence). The CDR3 sequence is CASSLWGQRDTQYF. Incomplete CDR3 DNA: TGTGCCAGCAGTCTTTGGGGACAGAGGGACACCCAGTAC. Filled out from reference TRBV26 and TRBJ2-5, the complete variable domain reads NSKVIQTPRYLVKGQGQKAKMRCIPEKGHPVVFWYQQNKNNEFKFLINFQNQEVLQQIDMTEKRFSAECPSNSPCSLEIQSSEAGDSALYLCASSLWGQRDTQYFGPGTRLLVL.

This clone was picked up one time. Germline and genes: mouse. From the germline J gene comes the end of the CDR3, since the read stops 1 residue before it. The chain carries TRBV1 and TRBJ1-5, with D possibly being TRBD1 (6 bases). The CDR3 runs 17 residues. Trimming shortened V by 0 bases and J by 3 bases, and 15 bases separated the two germline ends. Germline values: CDR1 NSQYPW, CDR2 LRSPGD (reference sequence). The CDR3 here is CTCSADGGQWGNQAPLF. Partial CDR3 DNA: TGCACCTGCAGTGCAGATGGGGGGCAGTGGGGCAACCAGGCTCCGCTT.

To note about this clone: Genes and germline come from the mouse. The read ends 1 residue early relative to the CDR3; the germline J gene fills the gap. The chain employs TRBV12-2 and TRBJ1-3; 9 bases match TRBD1. The length of the CDR3 is 14 residues. With 4 bases clipped from V and 4 bases from J, the junction kept 4 bases outside the gene matches. The germline gives CDR1 SGHLS, CDR2 HYDKME. The CDR3 DNA, read in part, is TGTGCCAGCTCACACAGGGGGCGGGGAAATACGCTCTAT. It codes for CASSHRGRGNTLY. The complete CDR3 reads CASSHRGRGNTLYF. Full variable domain (rest looked up from reference TRBV12-2 and TRBJ1-3): NSGVVQSPRYIIKGKGERSILKCIPISGHLSVAWYQQTQGQELKFFIQHYDKMERDKGNLPSRFSVQQFDDYHSEMNMSALELEDSAVYFCASSHRGRGNTLYFGEGSRLIVV.